The table lists the clone carrying this T cell receptor (beta chain) with many counts. One entry per CDR3 protein, called by TCRdb with MiXCR from the 5' RACE reads. The top ten clones hold 4% to 5.5% of a sample with 600,000 to 700,000 distinct CDR3 sequences, approximately 21% of them seen once. This entry is derived from a study of identical twins. This CDR3 region has 15 residues. Trimming shortened V by 5 bases and J by 0 bases, and 13 bases separated the two germline ends. This sample was also put to use in a study of T cells expressing NK-cell markers. As that study records: As a fraction of CD8+ T cells, dominant NKG2C+ clonotypes reached roughly 1.0-7.5% in more than five donors.

This TCR came from a young woman in good health. V usage is TRBV12-3 or TRBV12-4 and J usage is TRBJ1-1, with TRBD1 as a possible D gene (6 bases). The sample consisted of PBMCs. For the CDR3, the DNA is TGTGCCAGCAGTCCCCGGACAGCAATGAACACTGAAGCTTTCTTT. Translated: CASSPRTAMNTEAFF.